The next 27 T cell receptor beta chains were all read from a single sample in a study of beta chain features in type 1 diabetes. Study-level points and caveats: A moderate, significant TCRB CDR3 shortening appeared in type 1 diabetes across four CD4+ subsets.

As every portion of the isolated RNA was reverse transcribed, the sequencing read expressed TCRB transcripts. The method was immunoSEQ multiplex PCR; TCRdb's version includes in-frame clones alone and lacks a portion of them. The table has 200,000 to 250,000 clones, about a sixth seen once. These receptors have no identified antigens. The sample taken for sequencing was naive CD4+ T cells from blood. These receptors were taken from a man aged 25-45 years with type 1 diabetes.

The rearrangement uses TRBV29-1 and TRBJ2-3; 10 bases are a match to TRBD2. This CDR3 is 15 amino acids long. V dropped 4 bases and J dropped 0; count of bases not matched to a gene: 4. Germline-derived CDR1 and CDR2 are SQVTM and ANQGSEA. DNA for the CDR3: TGCAGCGTTGCAGCGGGAGGGCCAAGCACAGATACGCAGTATTTT. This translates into CSVAAGGPSTDTQYF.

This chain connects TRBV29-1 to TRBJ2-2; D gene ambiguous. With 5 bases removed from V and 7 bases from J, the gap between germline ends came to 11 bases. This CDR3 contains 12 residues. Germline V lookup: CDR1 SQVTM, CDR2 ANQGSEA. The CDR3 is CSVLSLSGELFF. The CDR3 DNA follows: TGCAGCGTTTTATCCTTGAGCGGGGAGCTGTTTTTT.

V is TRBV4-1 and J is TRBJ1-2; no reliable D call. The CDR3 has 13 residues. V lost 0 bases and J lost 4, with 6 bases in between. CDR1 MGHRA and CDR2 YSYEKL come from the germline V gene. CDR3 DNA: TGCGCCAGCAGCCAAGATGGAGGCTATGGCTACACCTTC. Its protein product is CASSQDGGYGYTF.

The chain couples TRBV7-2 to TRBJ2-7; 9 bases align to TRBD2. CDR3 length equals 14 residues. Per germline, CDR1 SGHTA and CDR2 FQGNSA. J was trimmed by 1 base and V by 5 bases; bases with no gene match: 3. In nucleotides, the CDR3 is TGTGCCAGCAGCCCGACTAGCGGTTCCTACGAGCAGTACTTC. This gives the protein CASSPTSGSYEQYF.

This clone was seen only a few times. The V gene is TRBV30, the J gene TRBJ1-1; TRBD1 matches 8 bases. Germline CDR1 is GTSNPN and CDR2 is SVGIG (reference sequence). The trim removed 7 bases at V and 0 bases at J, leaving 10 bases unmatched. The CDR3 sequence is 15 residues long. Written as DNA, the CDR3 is TGTGCCTCGGACAGGGCATTATCGTTGAACACTGAAGCTTTCTTT. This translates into CASDRALSLNTEAFF.

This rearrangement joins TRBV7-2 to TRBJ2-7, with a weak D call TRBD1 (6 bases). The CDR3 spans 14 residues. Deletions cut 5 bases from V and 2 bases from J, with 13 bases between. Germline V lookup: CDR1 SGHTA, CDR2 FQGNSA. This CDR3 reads CASSPYRDAYEQYF. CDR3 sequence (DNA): TGTGCCAGCAGCCCTTACAGGGATGCCTACGAGCAGTACTTC. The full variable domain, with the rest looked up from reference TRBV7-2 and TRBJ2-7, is GAGVSQSPSNKVTEKGKDVELRCDPISGHTALYWYRQSLGQGLEFLIYFQGNSAPDKSGLPSDRFSAERTGGSVSTLTIQRTQQEDSAVYLCASSPYRDAYEQYFGPGTRLTVT.

CDR3 bases: TGTGCCAGCAGCCAAGATACCGGGACTAGCATGTACACAGATACGCAGTATTTT. Its translation is CASSQDTGTSMYTDTQYF. The chain is built from TRBV4-2 and TRBJ2-3, with 9 bases lining up with TRBD2. The ends lost 0 bases at V and 2 bases at J; junction bases unmatched: 9. Per the germline V gene, CDR1 is LGHNA and CDR2 is YNFKEQ. The CDR3 length is 18 residues.

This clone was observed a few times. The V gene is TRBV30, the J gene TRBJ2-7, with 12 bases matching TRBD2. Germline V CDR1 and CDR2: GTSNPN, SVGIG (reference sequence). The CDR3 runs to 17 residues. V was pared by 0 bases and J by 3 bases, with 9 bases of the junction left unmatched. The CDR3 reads CAWSVGTSGLGNYEQYF. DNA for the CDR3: TGTGCCTGGAGTGTTGGGACTAGCGGGCTGGGGAACTACGAGCAGTACTTC.

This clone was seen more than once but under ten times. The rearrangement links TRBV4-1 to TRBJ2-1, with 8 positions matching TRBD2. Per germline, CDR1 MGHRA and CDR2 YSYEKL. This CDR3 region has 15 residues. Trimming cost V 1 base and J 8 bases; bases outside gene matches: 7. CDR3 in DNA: TGCGCCAGCAGCCAAGTTGGGACTAGTAGATATGAGCAGTTCTTC. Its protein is CASSQVGTSRYEQFF.

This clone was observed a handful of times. As DNA, the CDR3 is TGTGCCAGCAGCTCGACAGTCTCCTATGGCTACACCTTC. Protein: CASSSTVSYGYTF. The gene calls are TRBV7-2 and TRBJ1-2; perhaps TRBD1 as D (5 bases). Between the trimmed V and J ends, which lost 4 bases and 4 bases, there was a span of 10 bases. The germline gives CDR1 SGHTA, CDR2 FQGNSA. The CDR3 has 13 residues.

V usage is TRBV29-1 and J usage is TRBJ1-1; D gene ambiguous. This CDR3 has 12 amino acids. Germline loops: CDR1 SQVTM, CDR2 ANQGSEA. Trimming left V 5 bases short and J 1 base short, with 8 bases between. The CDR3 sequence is CSVKGWNTEAFF. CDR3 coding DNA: TGCAGCGTTAAAGGCTGGAACACTGAAGCTTTCTTT.

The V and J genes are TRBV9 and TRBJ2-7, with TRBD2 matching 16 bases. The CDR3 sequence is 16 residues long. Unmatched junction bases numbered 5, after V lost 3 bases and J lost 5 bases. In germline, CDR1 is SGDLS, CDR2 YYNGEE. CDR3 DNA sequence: TGTGCCAGCAGCGCGGGACTAGCGGGAGGGAGGAACGAGCAGTACTTC. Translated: CASSAGLAGGRNEQYF. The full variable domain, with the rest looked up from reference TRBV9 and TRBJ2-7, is DSGVTQTPKHLITATGQRVTLRCSPRSGDLSVYWYQQSLDQGLQFLIQYYNGEERAKGNILERFSAQQFPDLHSELNLSSLELGDSALYFCASSAGLAGGRNEQYFGPGTRLTVT.

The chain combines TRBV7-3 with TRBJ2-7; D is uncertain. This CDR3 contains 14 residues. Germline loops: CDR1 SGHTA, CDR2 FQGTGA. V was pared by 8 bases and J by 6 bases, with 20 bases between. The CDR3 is CASRRWAELLEQYF. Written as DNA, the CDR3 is TGTGCCAGCCGGAGATGGGCAGAGCTCCTCGAGCAGTACTTC.

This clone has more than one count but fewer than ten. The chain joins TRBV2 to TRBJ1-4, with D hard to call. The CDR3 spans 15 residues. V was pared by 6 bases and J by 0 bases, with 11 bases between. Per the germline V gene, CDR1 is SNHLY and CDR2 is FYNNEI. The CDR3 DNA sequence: TGTGCCAGCAGGAAGCAGATTGCAACTAATGAAAAACTGTTTTTT. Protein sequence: CASRKQIATNEKLFF.

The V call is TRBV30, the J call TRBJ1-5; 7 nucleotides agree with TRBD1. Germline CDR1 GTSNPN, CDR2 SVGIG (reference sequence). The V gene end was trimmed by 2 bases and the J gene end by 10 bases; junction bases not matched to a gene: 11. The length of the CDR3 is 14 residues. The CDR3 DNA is TGTGCCTGGAGTCCGACAGGGAGGGGTGTCCCCCAGCATTTT. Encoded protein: CAWSPTGRGVPQHF.

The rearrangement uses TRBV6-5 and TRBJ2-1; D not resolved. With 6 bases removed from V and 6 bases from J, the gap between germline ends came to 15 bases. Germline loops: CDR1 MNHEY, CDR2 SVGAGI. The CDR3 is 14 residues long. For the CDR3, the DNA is TGTGCCAGCAGCCCCGAGTTGCCGGTCAATGAGCAGTTCTTC. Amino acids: CASSPELPVNEQFF.

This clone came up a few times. This CDR3 reads CSVGVGPRGYEQYF. The DNA for the CDR3 is TGCAGCGTTGGGGTGGGCCCCAGAGGGTACGAGCAGTACTTC. The chain combines TRBV29-1 with TRBJ2-7, with D possibly matching TRBD2 (5 bases). The V gene lost 4 bases and the J gene lost 4 bases, with 17 bases spanning the gap. CDR1 is SQVTM and CDR2 is ANQGSEA in the germline V gene. The CDR3 contains 14 residues.

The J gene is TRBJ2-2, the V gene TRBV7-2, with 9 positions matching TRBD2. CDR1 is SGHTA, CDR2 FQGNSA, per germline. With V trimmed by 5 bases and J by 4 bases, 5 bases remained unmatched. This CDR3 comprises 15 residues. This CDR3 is CASSTLAGPTGELFF. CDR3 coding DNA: TGTGCCAGCAGCACACTAGCGGGCCCCACCGGGGAGCTGTTTTTT. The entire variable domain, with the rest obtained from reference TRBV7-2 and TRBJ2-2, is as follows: GAGVSQSPSNKVTEKGKDVELRCDPISGHTALYWYRQSLGQGLEFLIYFQGNSAPDKSGLPSDRFSAERTGGSVSTLTIQRTQQEDSAVYLCASSTLAGPTGELFFGEGSRLTVL.

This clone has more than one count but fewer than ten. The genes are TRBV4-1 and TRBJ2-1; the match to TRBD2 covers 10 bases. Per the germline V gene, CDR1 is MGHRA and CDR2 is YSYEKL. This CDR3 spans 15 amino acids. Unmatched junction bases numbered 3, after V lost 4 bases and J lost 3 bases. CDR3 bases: TGCGCCAGCAGCCTCGGACTAGCGGACTACAATGAGCAGTTCTTC. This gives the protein CASSLGLADYNEQFF.

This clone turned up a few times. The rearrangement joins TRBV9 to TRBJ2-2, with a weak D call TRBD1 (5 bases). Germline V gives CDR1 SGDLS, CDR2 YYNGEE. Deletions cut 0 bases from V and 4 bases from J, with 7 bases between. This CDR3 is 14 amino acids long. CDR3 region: CASSVAGITGELFF. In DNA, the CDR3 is TGTGCCAGCAGCGTAGCAGGGATCACCGGGGAGCTGTTTTTT.

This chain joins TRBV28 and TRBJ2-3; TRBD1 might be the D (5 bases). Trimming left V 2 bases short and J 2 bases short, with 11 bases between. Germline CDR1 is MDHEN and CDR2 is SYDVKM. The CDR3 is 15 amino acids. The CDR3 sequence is CASSLPGLSTDTQYF. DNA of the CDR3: TGTGCCAGCAGTTTACCAGGGTTATCCACAGATACGCAGTATTTT. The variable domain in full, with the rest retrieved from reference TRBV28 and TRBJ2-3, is DVKVTQSSRYLVKRTGEKVFLECVQDMDHENMFWYRQDPGLGLRLIYFSYDVKMKEKGDIPEGYSVSREKKERFSLILESASTNQTSMYLCASSLPGLSTDTQYFGPGTRLTVL.

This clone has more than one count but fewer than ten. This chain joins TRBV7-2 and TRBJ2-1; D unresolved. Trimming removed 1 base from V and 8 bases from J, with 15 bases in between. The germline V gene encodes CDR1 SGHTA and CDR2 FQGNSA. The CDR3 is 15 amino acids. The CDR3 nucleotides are TGTGCCAGCAGCTTAGGGGGTACTATATCCGATGAGCAGTTCTTC. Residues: CASSLGGTISDEQFF. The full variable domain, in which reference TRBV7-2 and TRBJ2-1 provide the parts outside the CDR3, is GAGVSQSPSNKVTEKGKDVELRCDPISGHTALYWYRQSLGQGLEFLIYFQGNSAPDKSGLPSDRFSAERTGGSVSTLTIQRTQQEDSAVYLCASSLGGTISDEQFFGPGTRLTVL.

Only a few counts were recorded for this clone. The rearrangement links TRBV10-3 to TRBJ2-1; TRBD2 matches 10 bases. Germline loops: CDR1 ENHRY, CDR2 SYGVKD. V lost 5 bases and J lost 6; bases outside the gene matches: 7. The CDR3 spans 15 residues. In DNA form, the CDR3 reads TGTGCCATCAGTCTAGCGGGAGCGATGGCCAATGAGCAGTTCTTC. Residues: CAISLAGAMANEQFF.

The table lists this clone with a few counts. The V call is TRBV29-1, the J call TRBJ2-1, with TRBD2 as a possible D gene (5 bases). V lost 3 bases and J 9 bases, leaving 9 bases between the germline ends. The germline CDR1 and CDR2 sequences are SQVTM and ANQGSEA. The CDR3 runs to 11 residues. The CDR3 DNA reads TGCAGCGTTGAGAGAGGGTTTGAGCAGTTCTTC. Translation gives CSVERGFEQFF.

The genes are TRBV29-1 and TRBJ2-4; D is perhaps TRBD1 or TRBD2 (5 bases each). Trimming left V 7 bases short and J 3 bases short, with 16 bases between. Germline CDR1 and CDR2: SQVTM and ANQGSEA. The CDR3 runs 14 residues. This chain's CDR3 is CSAVEGRGKNIQYF. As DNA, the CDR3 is TGCAGCGCAGTAGAGGGAAGGGGCAAAAACATTCAGTACTTC. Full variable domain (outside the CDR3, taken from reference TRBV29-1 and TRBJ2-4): SAVISQKPSRDICQRGTSLTIQCQVDSQVTMMFWYRQQPGQSLTLIATANQGSEATYESGFVIDKFPISRPNLTFSTLTVSNMSPEDSSIYLCSAVEGRGKNIQYFGAGTRLSVL.

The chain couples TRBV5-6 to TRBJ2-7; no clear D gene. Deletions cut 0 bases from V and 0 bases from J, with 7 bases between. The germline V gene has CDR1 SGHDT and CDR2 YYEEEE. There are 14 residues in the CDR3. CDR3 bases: TGTGCCAGCAGCTTGGCCGGGTTCTCCTACGAGCAGTACTTC. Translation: CASSLAGFSYEQYF.

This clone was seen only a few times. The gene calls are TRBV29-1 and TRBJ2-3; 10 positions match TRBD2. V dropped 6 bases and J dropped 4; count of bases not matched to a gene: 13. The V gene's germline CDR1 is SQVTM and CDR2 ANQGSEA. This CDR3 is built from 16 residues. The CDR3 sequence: CSVKLLAGVEADTQYF. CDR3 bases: TGCAGCGTCAAACTCCTAGCGGGAGTAGAGGCAGATACGCAGTATTTT.